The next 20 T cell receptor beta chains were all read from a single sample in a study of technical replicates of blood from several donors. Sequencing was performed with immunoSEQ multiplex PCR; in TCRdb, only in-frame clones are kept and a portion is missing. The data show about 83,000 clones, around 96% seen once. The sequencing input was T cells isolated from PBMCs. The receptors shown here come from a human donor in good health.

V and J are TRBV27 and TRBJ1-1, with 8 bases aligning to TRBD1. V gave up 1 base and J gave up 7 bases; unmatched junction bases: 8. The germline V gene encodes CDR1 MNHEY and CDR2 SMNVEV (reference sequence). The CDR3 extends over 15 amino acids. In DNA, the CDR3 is TGTGCCAGCAGTTTATGGCAGGGGGCCGCAGTTGAAGCTTTCTTT. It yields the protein CASSLWQGAAVEAFF.

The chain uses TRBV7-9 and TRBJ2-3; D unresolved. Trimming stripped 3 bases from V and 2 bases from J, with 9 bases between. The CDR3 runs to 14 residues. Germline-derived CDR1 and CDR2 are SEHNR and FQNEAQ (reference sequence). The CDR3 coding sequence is TGTGCCAGCAGCTTCGTGCGGTCCACAGATACGCAGTATTTT. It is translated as CASSFVRSTDTQYF.

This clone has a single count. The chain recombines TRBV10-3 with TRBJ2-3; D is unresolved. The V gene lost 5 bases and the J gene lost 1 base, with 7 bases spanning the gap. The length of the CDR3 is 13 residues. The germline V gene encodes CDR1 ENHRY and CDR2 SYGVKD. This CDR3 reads CAISTDGTDTQYF. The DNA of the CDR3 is TGTGCCATCAGTACTGATGGCACAGATACGCAGTATTTT.

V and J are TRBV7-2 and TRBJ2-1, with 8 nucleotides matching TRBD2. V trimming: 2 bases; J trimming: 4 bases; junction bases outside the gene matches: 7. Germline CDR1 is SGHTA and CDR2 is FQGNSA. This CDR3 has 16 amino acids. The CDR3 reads CASSLTSGSLYNEQFF. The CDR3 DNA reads TGTGCCAGCAGCTTAACCAGCGGGAGTTTGTACAATGAGCAGTTCTTC.

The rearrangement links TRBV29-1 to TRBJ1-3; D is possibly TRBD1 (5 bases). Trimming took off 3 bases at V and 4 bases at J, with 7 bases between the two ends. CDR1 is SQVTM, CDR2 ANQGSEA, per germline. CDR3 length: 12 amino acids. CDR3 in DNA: TGCAGCGTTGAGAGGACAGGAAACACCATATATTTT. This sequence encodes CSVERTGNTIYF.

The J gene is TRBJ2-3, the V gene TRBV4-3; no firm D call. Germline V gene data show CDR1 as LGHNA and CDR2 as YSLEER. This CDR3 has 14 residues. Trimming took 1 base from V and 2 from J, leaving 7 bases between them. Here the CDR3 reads CASSQGGPTDTQYF. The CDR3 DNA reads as TGCGCCAGCAGCCAAGGAGGTCCCACAGATACGCAGTATTTT.

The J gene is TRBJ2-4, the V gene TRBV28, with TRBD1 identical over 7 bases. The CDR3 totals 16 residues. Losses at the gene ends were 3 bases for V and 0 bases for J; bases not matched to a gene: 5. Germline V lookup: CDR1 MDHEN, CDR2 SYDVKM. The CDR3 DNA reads TGTGCCAGCAGTTTTGACAGGGAACTAGCCAAAAACATTCAGTACTTC. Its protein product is CASSFDRELAKNIQYF. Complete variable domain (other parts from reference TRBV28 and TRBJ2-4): DVKVTQSSRYLVKRTGEKVFLECVQDMDHENMFWYRQDPGLGLRLIYFSYDVKMKEKGDIPEGYSVSREKKERFSLILESASTNQTSMYLCASSFDRELAKNIQYFGAGTRLSVL.

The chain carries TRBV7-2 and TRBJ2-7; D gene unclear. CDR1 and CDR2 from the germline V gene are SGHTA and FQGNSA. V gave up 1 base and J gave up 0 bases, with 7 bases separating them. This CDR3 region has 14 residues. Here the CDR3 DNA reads TGTGCCAGCAGCTTAGGGTGGAGCTCCTACGAGCAGTACTTC. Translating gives CASSLGWSSYEQYF.

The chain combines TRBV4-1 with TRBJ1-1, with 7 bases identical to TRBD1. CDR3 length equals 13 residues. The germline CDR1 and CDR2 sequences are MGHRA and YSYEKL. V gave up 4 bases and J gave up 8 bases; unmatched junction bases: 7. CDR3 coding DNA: TGCGCCAGCAGCCGGCAGGGGGGATCGGAAGCTTTCTTT. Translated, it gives CASSRQGGSEAFF.

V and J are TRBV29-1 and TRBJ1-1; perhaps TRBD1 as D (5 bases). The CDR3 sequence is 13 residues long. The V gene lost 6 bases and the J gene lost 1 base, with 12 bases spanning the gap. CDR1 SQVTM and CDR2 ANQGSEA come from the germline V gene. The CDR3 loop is CSVTSGGNTEAFF. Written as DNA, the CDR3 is TGCAGCGTGACGTCGGGGGGGAACACTGAAGCTTTCTTT.

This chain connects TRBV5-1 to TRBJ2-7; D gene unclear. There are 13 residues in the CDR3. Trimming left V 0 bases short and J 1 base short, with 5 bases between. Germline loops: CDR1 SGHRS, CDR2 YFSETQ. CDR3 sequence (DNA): TGCGCCAGCAGCTTGGGCAGGTCCTACGAGCAGTACTTC. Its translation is CASSLGRSYEQYF.

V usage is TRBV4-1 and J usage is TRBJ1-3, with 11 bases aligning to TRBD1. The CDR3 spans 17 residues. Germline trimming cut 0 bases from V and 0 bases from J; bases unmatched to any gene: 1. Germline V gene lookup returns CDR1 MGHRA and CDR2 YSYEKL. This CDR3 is CASSQEGQGVSGNTIYF. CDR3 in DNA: TGCGCCAGCAGCCAAGAGGGACAGGGGGTCTCTGGAAACACCATATATTTT.

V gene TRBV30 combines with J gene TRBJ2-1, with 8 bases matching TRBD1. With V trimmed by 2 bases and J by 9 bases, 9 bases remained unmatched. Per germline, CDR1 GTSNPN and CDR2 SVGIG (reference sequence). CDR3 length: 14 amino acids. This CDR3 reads CAWSPGQADREQFF. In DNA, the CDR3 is TGTGCCTGGAGTCCGGGACAGGCTGACCGTGAGCAGTTCTTC.

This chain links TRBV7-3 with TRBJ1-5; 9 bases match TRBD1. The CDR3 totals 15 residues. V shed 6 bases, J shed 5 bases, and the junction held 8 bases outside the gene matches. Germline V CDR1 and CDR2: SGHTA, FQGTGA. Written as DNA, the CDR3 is TGTGCCAGCAGTCTTACAGGGGGCGCGGATCAGCCCCAGCATTTT. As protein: CASSLTGGADQPQHF.

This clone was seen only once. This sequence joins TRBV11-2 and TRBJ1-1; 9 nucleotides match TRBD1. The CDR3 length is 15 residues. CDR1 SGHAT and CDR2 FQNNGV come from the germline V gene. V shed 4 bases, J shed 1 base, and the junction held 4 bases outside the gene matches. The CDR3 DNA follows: TGTGCCAGCAGCTCACAGGGGGCGCGGAACACTGAAGCTTTCTTT. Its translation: CASSSQGARNTEAFF.

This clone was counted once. CDR3 nucleotides: TGTGCCAGCAAGAGGGAAGGGATGAACACTGAAGCTTTCTTT. It translates to CASKREGMNTEAFF. This sequence joins TRBV2 and TRBJ1-1, with D unclear. The CDR3 runs 14 residues. Germline V lookup: CDR1 SNHLY, CDR2 FYNNEI. V lost 7 bases to trimming and J lost 0 bases, with 12 bases between them. The entire variable domain, with the rest obtained from reference TRBV2 and TRBJ1-1, is as follows: EPEVTQTPSHQVTQMGQEVILRCVPISNHLYFYWYRQILGQKVEFLVSFYNNEISEKSEIFDDQFSVERPDGSNFTLKIRSTKLEDSAMYFCASKREGMNTEAFFGQGTRLTVV.

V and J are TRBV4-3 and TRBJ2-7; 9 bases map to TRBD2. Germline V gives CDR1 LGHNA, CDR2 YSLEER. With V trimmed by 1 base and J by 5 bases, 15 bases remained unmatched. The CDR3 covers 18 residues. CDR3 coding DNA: TGCGCCAGCAGCCAAGGGGACATGGTGCTAGCGGGAATGAACGAGCAGTACTTC. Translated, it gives CASSQGDMVLAGMNEQYF.

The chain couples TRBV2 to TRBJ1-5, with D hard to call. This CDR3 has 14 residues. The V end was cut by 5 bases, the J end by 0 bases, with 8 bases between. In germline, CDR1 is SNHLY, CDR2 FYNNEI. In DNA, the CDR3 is TGTGCCAGCAGTCATCAACATAGCAATCAGCCCCAGCATTTT. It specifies CASSHQHSNQPQHF.

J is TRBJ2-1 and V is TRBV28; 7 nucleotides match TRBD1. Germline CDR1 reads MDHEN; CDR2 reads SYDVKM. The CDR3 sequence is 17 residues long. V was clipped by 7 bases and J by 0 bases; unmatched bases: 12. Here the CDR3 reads CASTTSGGRSSYNEQFF. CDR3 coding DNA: TGTGCCAGCACCACGTCAGGGGGAAGAAGCTCCTACAATGAGCAGTTCTTC.

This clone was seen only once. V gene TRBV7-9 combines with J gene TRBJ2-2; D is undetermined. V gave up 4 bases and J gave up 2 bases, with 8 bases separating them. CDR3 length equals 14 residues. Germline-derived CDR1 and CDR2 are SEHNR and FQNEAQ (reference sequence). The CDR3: CASSSELNTGELFF. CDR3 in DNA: TGTGCCAGCAGCTCGGAGTTAAACACCGGGGAGCTGTTTTTT.